This T cell receptor (beta chain) was sequenced in a study of blood T cell repertoires in COVID-19 (TCRdb year 2020). Study-level background: The collaborator samples originated in the United States, Italy and Spain and spanned the acute and convalescent phases of COVID-19. The material from the prospective study consisted of cDNA or gDNA derived from T cells, B-cell-depleted T cells, or PBMCs. Where available, HLA class I and class II types were taken from metadata supplied by the sample provider and were not determined by assay-based typing. A de-identified subject ID, COVID-19 status, age in years and sex were almost always included in the sample metadata. Deeply sampled blood TCRbeta repertoires from subjects exposed to, actively infected with, or recovered from COVID-19 were included in the dataset. The repertoires were made available in a free public database intended to serve as a resource for research on the immune response to SARS-CoV-2. Samples came from the ongoing ImmuneRACE study (first 160 participants) plus 1,254 subjects from 6 global collaborators. Summary of the overall study and its limitations: The quantity of clinical and demographic metadata differed by source and by participant and was supplied without curation.

As concerns this clone: Its antigen is not yet known. No per-base quality is available; no much larger clone lies one base away.

TCRbeta CDR3 regions were amplified from genomic DNA by means of the immunoSEQ Assay, a bias-controlled multiplex PCR. Concerning the study's data processing: Nucleated cell counts per sample were estimated from amplification of reference gene primers within the assay. To quantify the absolute abundance of each unique TCRbeta CDR3 rearrangement, sequence reads were collapsed and filtered. Productive Simpson clonality was computed per sample as the square root of Simpson's diversity index over productive rearrangements. The source is immuneACCESS, and TCRdb retained only in-frame sequences with V and J called. Part of the clones is not carried over; for the studies checked, unresolved V genes explain less than half of this, and the remainder is unexplained. V, J and clone size reflect that table, while D and trimming were determined from the DNA. The sample yields about 180,000 clones; around 80% were counted once. The top ten hold approximately 14% of the sample.

Participants in the prospective study were aged roughly 18 to 90 years, lived in over 20 United States geographic areas, and enrolled through a virtual design. In the prospective study, participants were assigned to cohorts based on the clinical history participants reported in a screening survey and a study questionnaire. A participant counted as exposed if, within 2 weeks of entering the study, that participant had been in contact with someone who had a PCR-confirmed or clinician-diagnosed COVID-19 case. Mobile phlebotomists in the prospective study collected whole blood, serum and a nasopharyngeal or oropharyngeal swab from every participant. Participants in the prospective study had the option to provide additional blood draws and questionnaires over an approximately 2-month period. Before DNA extraction, prospective study blood samples were shipped either frozen or at room temperature. Based on the germline V gene, the CDR1 and CDR2 sequences are MDHEN and SYDVKM. The CDR3 holds 13 amino acids from the cysteine to the phenylalanine. Only the CDR3 part of the read is kept: 39 bases, read in frame from the first base. V ends up 7 bases short and J 7 bases short, with an unmatched junction base count of 7.

The receptor chain draws on TRBV28 and TRBJ1-5; TRBD1 agrees with 7 junctional bases. Specimen: PBMCs or T cells enriched from blood (not recorded which). The receptor was derived from a man aged 55-75 years who had been exposed to COVID-19. The DNA is as follows: TGTGCCAGCACCGAGGGACAGAGCCAGCCCCAGCATTTT. Translated, it gives CASTEGQSQPQHF. Where the CDR3 stops, the reference TRBV28 and TRBJ1-5 genes take over; the full variable domain is DVKVTQSSRYLVKRTGEKVFLECVQDMDHENMFWYRQDPGLGLRLIYFSYDVKMKEKGDIPEGYSVSREKKERFSLILESASTNQTSMYLCASTEGQSQPQHFGDGTRLSIL.